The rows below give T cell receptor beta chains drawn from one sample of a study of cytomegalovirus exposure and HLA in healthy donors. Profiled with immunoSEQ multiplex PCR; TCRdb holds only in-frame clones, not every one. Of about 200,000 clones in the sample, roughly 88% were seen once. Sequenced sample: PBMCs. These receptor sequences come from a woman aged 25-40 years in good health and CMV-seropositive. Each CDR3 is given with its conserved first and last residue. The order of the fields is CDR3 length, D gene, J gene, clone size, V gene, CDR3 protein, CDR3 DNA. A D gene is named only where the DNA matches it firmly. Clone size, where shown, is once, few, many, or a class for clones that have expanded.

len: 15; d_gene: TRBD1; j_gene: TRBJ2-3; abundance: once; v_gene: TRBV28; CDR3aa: CASSWDRRYTDTQYF; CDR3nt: TGTGCCAGCAGTTGGGACAGGCGTTACACAGATACGCAGTATTTT
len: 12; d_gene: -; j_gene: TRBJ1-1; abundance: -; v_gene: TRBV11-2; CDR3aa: CASSLELEGAFF; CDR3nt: TGTGCCAGCAGCTTAGAATTGGAGGGAGCTTTCTTT
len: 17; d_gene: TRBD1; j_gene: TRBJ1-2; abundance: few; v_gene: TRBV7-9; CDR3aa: CASSLKSGTGSRYGYTF; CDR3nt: TGTGCCAGCAGCTTGAAAAGCGGGACAGGGTCTCGGTATGGCTACACCTTC
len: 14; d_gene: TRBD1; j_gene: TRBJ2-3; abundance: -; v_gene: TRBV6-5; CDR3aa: CASSWTGFGDTQYF; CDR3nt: TGTGCCAGCAGTTGGACAGGGTTTGGAGATACGCAGTATTTT
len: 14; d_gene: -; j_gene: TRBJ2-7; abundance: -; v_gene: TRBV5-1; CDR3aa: CASSFSGPNYEQYF; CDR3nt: TGCGCCAGCAGCTTTTCCGGTCCCAACTACGAGCAGTACTTC
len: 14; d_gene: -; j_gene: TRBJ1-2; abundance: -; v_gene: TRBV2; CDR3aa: CASSERESNYGYTF; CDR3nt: TGTGCCAGCAGTGAACGGGAATCAAACTATGGCTACACCTTC
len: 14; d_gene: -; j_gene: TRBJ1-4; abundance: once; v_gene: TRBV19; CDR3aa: CASSSSLGKQKLFF; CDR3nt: TGTGCCAGTAGTTCCTCCCTCGGGAAGCAAAAACTGTTTTTT
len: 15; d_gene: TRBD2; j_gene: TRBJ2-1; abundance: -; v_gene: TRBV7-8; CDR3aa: CASSLDRTSAHEQFF; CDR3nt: TGTGCCAGCAGCTTAGACAGGACTAGCGCCCATGAGCAGTTCTTC
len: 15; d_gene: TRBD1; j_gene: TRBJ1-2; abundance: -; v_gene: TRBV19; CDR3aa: CASIRWEDRDSGYTF; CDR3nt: TGTGCCAGTATCCGATGGGAAGACAGGGACTCTGGCTACACCTTC
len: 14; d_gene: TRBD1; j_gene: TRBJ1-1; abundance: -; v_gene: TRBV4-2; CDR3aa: CASSPQGFDTEAFF; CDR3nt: TGTGCCAGCAGCCCACAGGGGTTTGACACTGAAGCTTTCTTT
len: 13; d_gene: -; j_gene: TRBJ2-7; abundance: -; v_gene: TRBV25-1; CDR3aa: CASSEGRLDEQYF; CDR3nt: TGTGCCAGCAGTGAGGGCAGGCTGGACGAGCAGTACTTC
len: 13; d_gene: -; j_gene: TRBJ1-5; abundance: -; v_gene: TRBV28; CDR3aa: CASRKQGWQPQHF; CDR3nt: TGTGCCAGCAGAAAACAGGGTTGGCAGCCCCAGCATTTT
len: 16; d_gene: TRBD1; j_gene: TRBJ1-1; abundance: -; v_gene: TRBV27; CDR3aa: CASSFRQGAGLTEAFF; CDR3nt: TGTGCCAGCAGTTTTCGACAGGGGGCGGGGTTAACTGAAGCTTTCTTT
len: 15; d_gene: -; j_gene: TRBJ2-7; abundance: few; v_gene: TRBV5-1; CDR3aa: CASSLNRDPGYEQYF; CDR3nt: TGCGCCAGCAGCTTGAACAGGGACCCCGGCTACGAGCAGTACTTC
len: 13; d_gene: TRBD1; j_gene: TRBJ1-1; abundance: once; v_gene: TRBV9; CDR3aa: CASSRGQLSQAFF; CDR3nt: TGTGCCAGCAGCCGGGGACAGTTGTCCCAAGCTTTCTTT
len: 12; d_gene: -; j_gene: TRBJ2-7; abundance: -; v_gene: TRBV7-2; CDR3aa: CASTRSSYEQYF; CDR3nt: TGTGCCAGCACGCGGAGCTCCTACGAGCAGTACTTC
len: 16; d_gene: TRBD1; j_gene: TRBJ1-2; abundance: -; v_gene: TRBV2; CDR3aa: CASSEAGVGQGGSYTF; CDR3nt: TGTGCCAGCAGTGAAGCGGGGGTGGGACAGGGTGGAAGCTACACCTTC
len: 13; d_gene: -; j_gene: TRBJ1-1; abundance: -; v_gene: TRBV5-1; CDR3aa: CASSLTDYTEAFF; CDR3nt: TGCGCCAGCAGCTTGACGGACTACACTGAAGCTTTCTTT
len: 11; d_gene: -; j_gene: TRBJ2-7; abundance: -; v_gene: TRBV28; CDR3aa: CASRVSYEQYF; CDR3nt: TGTGCCAGCCGGGTCTCCTACGAGCAGTACTTC
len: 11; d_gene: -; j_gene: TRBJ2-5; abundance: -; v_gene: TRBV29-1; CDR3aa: CSGGIQETQYF; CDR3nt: TGCAGCGGGGGCATCCAAGAGACCCAGTACTTC
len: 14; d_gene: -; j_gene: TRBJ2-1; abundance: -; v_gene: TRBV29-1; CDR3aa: CSVKAGWSYNEQFF; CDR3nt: TGCAGCGTGAAAGCAGGGTGGTCCTACAATGAGCAGTTCTTC
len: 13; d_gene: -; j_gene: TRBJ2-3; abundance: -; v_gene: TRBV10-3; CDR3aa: CAISAGYTDTQYF; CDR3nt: TGTGCCATCAGCGCGGGATACACAGATACGCAGTATTTT
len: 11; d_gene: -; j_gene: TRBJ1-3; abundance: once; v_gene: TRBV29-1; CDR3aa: CSVEGQNTIYF; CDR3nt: TGCAGCGTTGAGGGCCAAAACACCATATATTTT
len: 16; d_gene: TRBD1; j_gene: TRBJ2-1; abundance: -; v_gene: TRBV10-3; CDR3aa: CAISEPGQGAYNEQFF; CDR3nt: TGTGCCATCAGTGAGCCGGGACAGGGCGCCTACAATGAGCAGTTCTTC
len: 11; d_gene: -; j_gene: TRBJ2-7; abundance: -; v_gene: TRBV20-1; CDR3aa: CSADTVGEQYF; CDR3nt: TGCAGTGCAGACACAGTCGGAGAGCAGTACTTC
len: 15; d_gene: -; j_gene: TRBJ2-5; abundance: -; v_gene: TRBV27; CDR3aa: CASRRSGPFQETQYF; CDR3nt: TGTGCCAGCAGACGGAGCGGGCCCTTCCAAGAGACCCAGTACTTC
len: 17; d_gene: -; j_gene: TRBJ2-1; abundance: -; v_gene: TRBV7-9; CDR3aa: CASTKGLHTSSYNEQFF; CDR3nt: TGTGCCAGCACCAAGGGGCTACACACAAGCTCCTACAATGAGCAGTTCTTC
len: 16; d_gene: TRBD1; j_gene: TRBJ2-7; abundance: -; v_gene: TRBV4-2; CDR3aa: CASSPPPGQGVYEQYF; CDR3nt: TGTGCCAGCAGCCCGCCGCCGGGACAGGGGGTCTACGAGCAGTACTTC
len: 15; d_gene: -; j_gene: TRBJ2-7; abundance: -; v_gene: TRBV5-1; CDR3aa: CASSFGGDQGYEQYF; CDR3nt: TGCGCCAGCAGCTTTGGCGGCGACCAAGGCTACGAGCAGTACTTC
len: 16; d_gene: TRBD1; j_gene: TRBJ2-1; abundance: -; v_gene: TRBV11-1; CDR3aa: CASSDPDRVSNNEQFF; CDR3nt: TGTGCCAGCAGCGATCCTGACAGGGTATCGAACAATGAGCAGTTCTTC
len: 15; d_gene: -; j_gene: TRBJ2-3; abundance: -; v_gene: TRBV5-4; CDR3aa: CASSLETTRTDTQYF; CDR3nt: TGTGCCAGCAGCTTGGAGACTACCAGAACAGATACGCAGTATTTT
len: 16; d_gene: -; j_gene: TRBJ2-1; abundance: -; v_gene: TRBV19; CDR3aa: CASSPPGHQTYNEQFF; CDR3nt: TGTGCCAGTAGTCCGCCGGGACACCAAACCTACAATGAGCAGTTCTTC
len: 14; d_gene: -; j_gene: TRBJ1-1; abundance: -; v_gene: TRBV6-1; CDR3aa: CASSEGSGNTEAFF; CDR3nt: TGTGCCAGCAGTGAAGGGTCAGGGAACACTGAAGCTTTCTTT
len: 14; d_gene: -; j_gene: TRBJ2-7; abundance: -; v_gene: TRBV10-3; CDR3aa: CAISRAGGLYEQYF; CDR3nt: TGTGCCATCAGTCGGGCAGGAGGGCTCTACGAGCAGTACTTC
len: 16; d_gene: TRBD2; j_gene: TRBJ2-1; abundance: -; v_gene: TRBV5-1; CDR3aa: CASSLAVGRFNNEQFF; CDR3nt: TGCGCCAGCAGCTTGGCGGTCGGGAGGTTCAACAATGAGCAGTTCTTC
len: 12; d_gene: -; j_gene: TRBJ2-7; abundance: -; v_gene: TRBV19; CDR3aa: CASSIVPYEQYF; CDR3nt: TGTGCCAGTAGTATCGTCCCCTACGAGCAGTACTTC